The clone carrying this T cell receptor beta chain was picked up one time. The antigen remains unidentified. It was with 60 Vbeta and 13 Jbeta primers that the PCR ran. Here immunoSEQ multiplex PCR was the method, and the copy in TCRdb shows in-frame clones only, minus some. The table includes about 200,000 clones, around 79% detected once. This specimen belongs to a study of cytomegalovirus exposure and HLA in healthy donors. Study outcomes and limitations: An analysis that was carried out later associated 16,951 TCR beta sequences with HLA alleles at 0.05 false discovery rate.

Sequenced: PBMCs. This clonotype was obtained from a man aged 18-30 years in good health and CMV-seronegative.

Written as DNA, the CDR3 is TGTGCCAGTAGTTTTCTACAGGGGAATACGCAGTATTTT. Translation: CASSFLQGNTQYF. This rearrangement joins TRBV19 to TRBJ2-3, with TRBD1 identical over 7 bases. Trimming at V came to 5 bases and at J to 7 bases, leaving 6 bases not matched to a gene. The CDR3 loop spans 13 amino acids. Germline lookup yields CDR1 LNHDA and CDR2 SQIVND (reference sequence).